This TCR beta chain stems from a study of T cell responses to AZD1222 COVID-19 vaccine (dated by TCRdb to 2020 to 2022). About the study as a whole: AZD1222 recipients whose second dose came at about 4 weeks and those whose second dose came at about 12 weeks were combined into one group, since spike-specific TCR depth and breadth did not differ between the two schedules. A total of around 240 trial participants underwent TCR sequencing, of whom around 200 received two doses of AZD1222 and some 26 received two doses of the MenACWY control vaccine. Enrollment into the trials was organized by age into subgroups of 18-55, 56-69 and 70-plus years, and those subgroups contained roughly 140, 27 and 60 TCR-sequenced participants, respectively.

The CDR3 regions of human TCRbeta chains were subjected to immunosequencing. Turning to the authors' computational methods: Repertoire TCRs were checked for matches against a reference library of SARS-CoV-2-specific TCRs that had been generated using the MIRA antigen-specificity platform. Breadth meant the fraction of unique TCRs that were SARS-CoV-2-associated, whereas depth meant the fraction of total T cells that were SARS-CoV-2-associated. Using the MIRA data, each spike-specific TCR was assigned both to the spike region to which the TCR was reactive and to a CD4 or CD8 class. Log10-transformed breadth and depth values were compared by one-way ANOVA with Sidak's multiple comparisons tests. Not all clones reach the TCRdb copy of this immuneACCESS table, which keeps in-frame sequences only. Checked studies attribute under half of the gap to unresolved V genes and leave the rest unexplained. That table furnishes V, J and clone size, whereas the DNA furnished D and trimming. The sample includes about 99,000 clones, with roughly 85% observed a single time. Together, the top ten hold under 3.5% of the sample.

Explained via the paper, the time point label denotes: baseline before first vaccination. Samples from vaccinated people were obtained from the UK trials COV001 and COV002, which included a single-blind randomized controlled phase 2/3 trial of AZD1222 (ChAdOx1 nCoV-19) in healthy adults. For TCRbeta chain sequencing, PBMC samples were collected from trial participants at day 0 and at day 28 after the second dose. Remarks on this clone: Its antigen remains unidentified. Per-nucleotide qualities are absent, and no much larger clonotype sits a single base away.

Overall results and qualifications from the work: The 56-69-year group was small, and its depth increase did not reach significance, likely because of low power. After two AZD1222 doses, spike-specific TCR breadth and depth were significantly higher than at day 0 and than in MenACWY recipients. Because no day 14 peak-response samples were available, repertoires were characterized only after the peak T cell response. Reportedly, almost half of the unique spike-specific TCRs recognized epitopes lying outside the regions that are mutated in the B.1.351 and B.1.1.7 variants. Conclusions about previously exposed vaccinees are limited because only a handful of AZD1222 recipients were SARS-CoV-2 seropositive at baseline. Participants were mostly white British, with more females than males. The authors suggested clonal diversity may have been underestimated. Vaccine-associated CD4 TCRs spanned the whole spike protein, with dominant responses in regions 160-218 and 743-854.

Trimmed from V: 4 bases; trimmed from J: 4 bases; junction bases lacking a gene match: 4. In the germline V gene, CDR1 corresponds to SGDLS and CDR2 to YYNGEE. The CDR3 starts with the cysteine, ends with the phenylalanine, and has 14 residues. Just the 42-base CDR3 DNA is kept, in frame starting at base 1. The receptor's source is an adult in good health. The rearrangement combines TRBV9 with TRBJ2-1; 8 of the junction bases match TRBD2. Material: peripheral blood, obtained on day 0 of AZD1222 vaccination. The DNA is as follows: TGTGCCAGCAGCCCTAGCGGGCTTTACAATGAGCAGTTCTTC. Translated, it gives CASSPSGLYNEQFF.